This TCR beta chain originates from a study of T cell changes during pregnancy in multiple sclerosis. Measured with immunoSEQ multiplex PCR; TCRdb has only the in-frame clones, and not every one. The repertoire holds approximately 110,000 clones, around 90% seen once, with roughly 1.4% in the top ten. V was trimmed by 5 bases and J by 4 bases, leaving 17 bases between them. Looked up from germline, CDR1 is SGHAT and CDR2 is FQNNGV. The CDR3 is 15 amino acids. This TCR came from a female donor with multiple sclerosis, enrolled in a pregnancy study. The chain uses TRBV11-2 and TRBJ2-5; TRBD2 is a possible D gene (6 bases). Sample: peripheral blood, taken in the third trimester of pregnancy. The CDR3 loop is CASSPLWGDGETQYF. CDR3 sequence (DNA): TGTGCCAGCAGCCCGCTGTGGGGGGATGGAGAGACCCAGTACTTC.